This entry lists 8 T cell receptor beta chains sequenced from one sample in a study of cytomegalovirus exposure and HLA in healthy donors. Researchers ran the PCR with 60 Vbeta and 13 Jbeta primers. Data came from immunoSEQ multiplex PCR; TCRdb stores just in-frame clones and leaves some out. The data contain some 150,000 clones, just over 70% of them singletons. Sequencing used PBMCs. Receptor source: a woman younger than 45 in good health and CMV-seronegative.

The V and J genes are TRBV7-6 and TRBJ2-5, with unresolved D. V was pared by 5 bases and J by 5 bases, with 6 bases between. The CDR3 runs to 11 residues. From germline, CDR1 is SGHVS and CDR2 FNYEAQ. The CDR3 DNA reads TGTGCCAGCAGCCGCGGTGAGACCCAGTACTTC. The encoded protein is CASSRGETQYF.

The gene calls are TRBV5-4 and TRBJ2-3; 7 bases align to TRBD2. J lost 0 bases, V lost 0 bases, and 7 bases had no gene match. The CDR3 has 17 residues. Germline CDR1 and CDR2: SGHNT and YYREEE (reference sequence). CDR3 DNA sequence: TGTGCCAGCAGCTTGGAAGCGGGAAGTGAAAGCACAGATACGCAGTATTTT. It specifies CASSLEAGSESTDTQYF.

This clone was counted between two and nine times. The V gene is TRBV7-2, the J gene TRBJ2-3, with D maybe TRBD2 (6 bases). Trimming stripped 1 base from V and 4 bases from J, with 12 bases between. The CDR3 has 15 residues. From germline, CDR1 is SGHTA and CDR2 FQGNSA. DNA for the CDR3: TGTGCCAGCAGCTTAGGGGTGTGGGACTCAGATACGCAGTATTTT. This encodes CASSLGVWDSDTQYF.

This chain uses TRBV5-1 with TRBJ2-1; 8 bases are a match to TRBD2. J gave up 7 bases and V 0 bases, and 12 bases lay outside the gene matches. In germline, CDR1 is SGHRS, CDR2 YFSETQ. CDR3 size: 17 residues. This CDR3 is CASSLVTGGPSGNEQFF. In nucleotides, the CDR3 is TGCGCCAGCAGCTTGGTGACGGGAGGGCCGTCGGGGAATGAGCAGTTCTTC.

The CDR3 DNA reads as TGTGCCAGCAGCAGGAGGACTAGCGGGAACACAGATACGCAGTATTTT. Amino acids: CASSRRTSGNTDTQYF. The chain joins TRBV7-2 to TRBJ2-3; TRBD2 agrees at 12 bases. Germline CDR1 and CDR2: SGHTA and FQGNSA. The ends lost 5 bases at V and 2 bases at J; junction bases unmatched: 5. The length of the CDR3 is 16 residues.

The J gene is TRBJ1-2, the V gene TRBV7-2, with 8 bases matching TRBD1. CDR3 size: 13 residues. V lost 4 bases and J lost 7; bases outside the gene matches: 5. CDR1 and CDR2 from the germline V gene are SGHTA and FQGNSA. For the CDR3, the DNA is TGTGCCAGCAGCTCGACAGGGGTAGTTGGCTACACCTTC. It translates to CASSSTGVVGYTF.

The CDR3 nucleotides are TGTGCCAGTAGTATAGGCGGTGGAAACACCATATATTTT. It translates to CASSIGGGNTIYF. The chain links TRBV19 to TRBJ1-3, with D uncertain. The CDR3 is 13 residues long. V lost 1 base and J 3 bases, leaving 4 bases between the germline ends. CDR1 is LNHDA and CDR2 is SQIVND in the germline V gene (reference sequence).

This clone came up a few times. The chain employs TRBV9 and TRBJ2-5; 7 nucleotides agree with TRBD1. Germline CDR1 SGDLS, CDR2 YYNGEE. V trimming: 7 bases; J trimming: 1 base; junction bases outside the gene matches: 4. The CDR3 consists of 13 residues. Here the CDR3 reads CASGDSSQETQYF. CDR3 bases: TGTGCCAGCGGGGACAGCAGCCAAGAGACCCAGTACTTC.